The 22 T cell receptor beta chains presented below share a single source sample, sequenced in a study of blood T cell repertoires in COVID-19. The data were produced by immunoSEQ multiplex PCR, yet TCRdb's version contains in-frame clones alone and is incomplete. The sample records about 180,000 clones, roughly 88% being singletons. Sequencing was carried out using peripheral blood. These receptors came from a woman at least 80 years old with acute or convalescent COVID-19.

The V gene is TRBV5-1, the J gene TRBJ2-3; D not certain. The ends were cut back, 2 bases at V and 2 bases at J, with 12 bases in the middle. Germline loops: CDR1 SGHRS, CDR2 YFSETQ. The CDR3 consists of 15 residues. CDR3 DNA: TGCGCCAGCAGCTTCTCCCCACGGTCCACAGATACGCAGTATTTT. This encodes CASSFSPRSTDTQYF.

The V call is TRBV6-6, the J call TRBJ1-3, with D unclear. The V and J ends lost 5 bases and 0 bases respectively, with 11 bases between them. CDR3 length: 15 amino acids. Per the germline V gene, CDR1 is MNHNY and CDR2 is SVGAGI (reference sequence). The CDR3 region has the DNA TGTGCCAGCAGTAACTTTCGGGTCTCTGGAAACACCATATATTTT. This sequence encodes CASSNFRVSGNTIYF.

A remark on this clone: The identical CDR3 is also encoded by other nucleotide sequences in the sample. This chain uses TRBV5-1 with TRBJ2-3; 7 bases line up with TRBD2. The CDR3 contains 14 residues. Germline trimming cut 3 bases from V and 1 base from J; bases unmatched to any gene: 2. Germline V gene lookup returns CDR1 SGHRS and CDR2 YFSETQ. The CDR3 DNA sequence: TGCGCCAGCAGCTCTGGGGGGGGCACAGATACGCAGTATTTT. It encodes CASSSGGGTDTQYF.

V usage is TRBV27 and J usage is TRBJ1-2; D not resolved. Germline CDR1 is MNHEY and CDR2 is SMNVEV (reference sequence). The CDR3 runs 16 residues. Trimming cost V 7 bases and J 4 bases, with 22 bases left between them. Written as DNA, the CDR3 is TGTGCCAGCATTGTAGGGAGCCTTAAGGCGGGCTATGGCTACACCTTC. Protein: CASIVGSLKAGYGYTF.

The V and J genes are TRBV9 and TRBJ2-2; 9 bases line up with TRBD1. CDR3 size: 15 residues. Germline CDR1 is SGDLS and CDR2 is YYNGEE. V shed 3 bases, J shed 5 bases, and the junction held 5 bases outside the gene matches. This CDR3 reads CASSEQQGATGELFF. The CDR3 nucleotides read TGTGCCAGCAGCGAGCAACAGGGGGCGACCGGGGAGCTGTTTTTT.

This chain joins TRBV19 and TRBJ2-3; D possibly corresponds to TRBD1 (5 bases). V was cut by 7 bases and J by 0 bases, with 11 bases left in between. Germline V CDR1 and CDR2: LNHDA, SQIVND (reference sequence). The CDR3 is 14 amino acids. CDR3 sequence: CASTPRQSTDTQYF. The CDR3 bases are TGTGCCAGTACCCCCCGACAGAGCACAGATACGCAGTATTTT. Together with reference TRBV19 and TRBJ2-3, the CDR3 gives the full variable domain: DGGITQSPKYLFRKEGQNVTLSCEQNLNHDAMYWYRQDPGQGLRLIYYSQIVNDFQKGDIAEGYSVSREKKESFPLTVTSAQKNPTAFYLCASTPRQSTDTQYFGPGTRLTVL.

The chain couples TRBV6-5 to TRBJ1-5; 8 bases align to TRBD1. Germline V gene lookup returns CDR1 MNHEY and CDR2 SVGAGI. Losses at the gene ends were 5 bases for V and 9 bases for J; bases not matched to a gene: 6. The CDR3 is 13 residues long. Written as DNA, the CDR3 is TGTGCCAGCAGTCAGACAGGGGCGGGGCCCCAGCATTTT. Translating it yields CASSQTGAGPQHF.

The chain carries TRBV19 and TRBJ2-1; a weak D match, TRBD2 (6 bases). The CDR3 totals 14 residues. Trimming took off 5 bases at V and 7 bases at J, with 15 bases between the two ends. The germline CDR1 and CDR2 sequences are LNHDA and SQIVND (reference sequence). This chain's CDR3 is CASSYTGVGNEQFF. The CDR3 DNA follows: TGTGCCAGTAGTTATACGGGAGTGGGGAATGAGCAGTTCTTC. Combining the CDR3 with reference TRBV19 and TRBJ2-1 gives the whole variable domain DGGITQSPKYLFRKEGQNVTLSCEQNLNHDAMYWYRQDPGQGLRLIYYSQIVNDFQKGDIAEGYSVSREKKESFPLTVTSAQKNPTAFYLCASSYTGVGNEQFFGPGTRLTVL.

V gene TRBV10-3 combines with J gene TRBJ1-2; TRBD1 matches at 8 bases. Germline V gene lookup returns CDR1 ENHRY and CDR2 SYGVKD. Unmatched junction bases numbered 4, after V lost 4 bases and J lost 3 bases. This CDR3 has 14 amino acids. Written as DNA, the CDR3 is TGTGCCATCAGTGTCAGGGGGCGCGACTATGGCTACACCTTC. The encoded protein is CAISVRGRDYGYTF.

This clone was recorded only once. V usage is TRBV19 and J usage is TRBJ1-2, with 8 positions matching TRBD1. Germline values: CDR1 LNHDA, CDR2 SQIVND (reference sequence). V gave up 6 bases and J gave up 8 bases; unmatched junction bases: 8. The CDR3 spans 13 residues. The chain's CDR3 is CASRGQVSRGYTF. The CDR3 DNA is TGTGCCAGTAGGGGACAGGTCTCAAGGGGCTACACCTTC.

CDR3 residues: CASSLDPWASGQFF. In DNA, the CDR3 is TGTGCCAGCAGCTTAGATCCCTGGGCTAGCGGGCAGTTCTTC. V and J are TRBV11-2 and TRBJ2-1, with 7 bases fitting TRBD2. The V and J ends lost 0 bases and 12 bases, in that order; junction bases with no gene match: 8. This CDR3 is built from 14 residues. Germline CDR1 reads SGHAT; CDR2 reads FQNNGV.

The chain couples TRBV19 to TRBJ1-1; D gene uncertain. CDR1 LNHDA and CDR2 SQIVND come from the germline V gene (reference sequence). This CDR3 region has 12 residues. With 3 bases removed from V and 8 bases from J, the gap between germline ends came to 10 bases. In DNA form, the CDR3 reads TGTGCCAGTAGTATGTACGGCGGGGAAGCTTTCTTT. Amino acid sequence: CASSMYGGEAFF.

This chain uses TRBV28 with TRBJ1-1; no clear D. Trimming left V 4 bases short and J 4 bases short, with 16 bases between. The CDR3 has 15 amino acids. Germline CDR1 MDHEN, CDR2 SYDVKM. The CDR3 is CASSSPTRVATEAFF. The CDR3 DNA reads as TGTGCCAGCAGTTCCCCCACGCGGGTAGCCACTGAAGCTTTCTTT.

The chain has TRBV10-2 and TRBJ2-7; tentative D call: TRBD2 (5 bases). Per germline, CDR1 WSHSY and CDR2 SAAADI. The germline V and J ends were trimmed by 0 bases and 4 bases, with 16 bases remaining between them. CDR3 length: 16 residues. CDR3 bases: TGCGCCAGCAGTGAGTCGATAGGGCTAGCAGTATACGAGCAGTACTTC. This gives the protein CASSESIGLAVYEQYF.

The rearrangement joins TRBV7-9 to TRBJ2-1; 9 positions match TRBD1. V gave up 3 bases and J gave up 4 bases; unmatched junction bases: 7. The CDR3 sequence is 16 residues long. Germline CDR1 reads SEHNR; CDR2 reads FQNEAQ (reference sequence). The CDR3: CASSFSGTGLYNEQFF. The CDR3, as DNA: TGTGCCAGCAGCTTCAGCGGGACAGGGCTATACAATGAGCAGTTCTTC.

This clone was observed a handful of times. The chain links TRBV7-8 to TRBJ1-5; 8 nucleotides align to TRBD1. V trimming: 5 bases; J trimming: 6 bases; junction bases outside the gene matches: 6. Per the germline V gene, CDR1 is SGHVS and CDR2 is FQNEAQ. The CDR3 runs 14 residues. The CDR3 protein is CASSKDRVGQPQHF. The CDR3 DNA follows: TGTGCCAGCAGCAAGGACAGGGTAGGTCAGCCCCAGCATTTT. Based on the CDR3 plus reference TRBV7-8 and TRBJ1-5, the full variable domain is GAGVSQSPRYKVAKRGQDVALRCDPISGHVSLFWYQQALGQGPEFLTYFQNEAQLDKSGLPSDRFFAERPEGSVSTLKIQRTQQEDSAVYLCASSKDRVGQPQHFGDGTRLSIL.

V usage is TRBV19 and J usage is TRBJ1-4; D is unclear. Trimming left V 5 bases short and J 5 bases short, with 12 bases between. The CDR3 is 14 amino acids. Germline assignment: CDR1 LNHDA and CDR2 SQIVND (reference sequence). The CDR3 region is CASSPIRGNEKLFF. DNA for the CDR3: TGTGCCAGTAGTCCTATCCGCGGCAATGAAAAACTGTTTTTT.

This clone was observed a few times. The same CDR3 also results from other DNA sequences found in this sample. V usage is TRBV11-2 and J usage is TRBJ1-1, with D possibly being TRBD1 (5 bases). CDR1 is SGHAT and CDR2 is FQNNGV in the germline V gene. This CDR3 has 15 amino acids. Trimming left V 5 bases short and J 0 bases short, with 13 bases between. CDR3 DNA: TGTGCCAGCAGCCCGGCCGGGGGACTGAACACTGAAGCTTTCTTT. Protein sequence: CASSPAGGLNTEAFF.

The V call is TRBV18, the J call TRBJ2-5, with 10 positions matching TRBD2. V trimming: 2 bases; J trimming: 5 bases; junction bases outside the gene matches: 5. Germline V gene lookup returns CDR1 KGHSH and CDR2 LQKENI. The CDR3 extends over 15 amino acids. This CDR3 is CASSPSGRARETQYF. CDR3 sequence (DNA): TGTGCCAGCTCACCAAGCGGGAGGGCCAGGGAGACCCAGTACTTC.

Only one count was recorded for this clone. The chain has TRBV6-2 or TRBV6-3 and TRBJ2-7; tentative D call: TRBD1 (6 bases). V shed 0 bases and J shed 5 bases, with 17 bases lying between them. This CDR3 has 16 residues. Germline-derived CDR1 and CDR2 are MNHEY and SVGEGT. The CDR3 region is CASSYSSRGTGNEQYF. CDR3 nucleotide sequence: TGTGCCAGCAGTTACTCCTCCCGGGGTACAGGGAACGAGCAGTACTTC.

The rearrangement uses TRBV2 and TRBJ1-6; D gene ambiguous. The CDR3 is 14 amino acids. V lost 7 bases and J lost 8, with 15 bases in between. CDR1 and CDR2 (germline): SNHLY, FYNNEI. The CDR3 DNA reads TGTGCCAGCATTTCGGGTCCCCTTGATTCACCCCTCCACTTT. Its protein is CASISGPLDSPLHF.

DNA of the CDR3: TGCGCCAGCAGCTCACAATTACCCACAGGGGGCGTCGATGGCTACACCTTC. Its translation: CASSSQLPTGGVDGYTF. The V call is TRBV5-1, the J call TRBJ1-2; 9 bases line up with TRBD1. Germline CDR1 reads SGHRS; CDR2 reads YFSETQ. The trim removed 3 bases at V and 6 bases at J, leaving 15 bases unmatched. The length of the CDR3 is 17 residues.